The clone carrying this T cell receptor beta chain showed up many times. Its specificity is unknown. These data belong to a study of T cells in Graves' hyperthyroidism and ophthalmopathy. The overall study: It was at initial diagnosis, before any treatment, that peripheral blood was collected.

RNA transcripts provided the source from which TCR beta CDR3 regions were amplified. First-round RT-PCR of the TCR CDR3 relied on the HTBI primer set. TCRdb called the multiplex PCR reads again in MiXCR, with one record for every CDR3 protein. The sample contains around 340,000 distinct CDR3 sequences, less than 20% of which appear only once. Trimming took 8 bases from V and 4 from J; bases not matched to a gene: 8. The CDR3 totals 14 residues. Germline assignment: CDR1 MNHNS and CDR2 SASEGT. Whole-study results and caveats: In simple terms, a model built on 13 V-J features told ophthalmopathy apart from stable hyperthyroidism.

This TCR came from a woman aged 40 to 50 with Graves' ophthalmopathy. The chain uses TRBV6-1 and TRBJ2-3; 8 bases are shared with TRBD1. The material sequenced was blood. Here the CDR3 reads CASAPRGRADTQYF. Written as DNA, the CDR3 is TGTGCCAGCGCTCCCAGGGGGCGCGCAGATACGCAGTATTTT.